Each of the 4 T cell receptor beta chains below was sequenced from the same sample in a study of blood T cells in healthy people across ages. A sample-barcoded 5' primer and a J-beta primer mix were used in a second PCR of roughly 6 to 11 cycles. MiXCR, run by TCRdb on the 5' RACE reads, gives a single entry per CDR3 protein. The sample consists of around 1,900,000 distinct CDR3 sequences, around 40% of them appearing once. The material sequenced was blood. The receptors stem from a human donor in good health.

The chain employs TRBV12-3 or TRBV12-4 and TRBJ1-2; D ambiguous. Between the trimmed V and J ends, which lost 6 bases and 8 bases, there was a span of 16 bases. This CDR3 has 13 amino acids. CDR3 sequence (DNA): TGTGCCAGCAGCCGTGGCTCCCTGACAGGCTACACCTTC. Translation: CASSRGSLTGYTF.

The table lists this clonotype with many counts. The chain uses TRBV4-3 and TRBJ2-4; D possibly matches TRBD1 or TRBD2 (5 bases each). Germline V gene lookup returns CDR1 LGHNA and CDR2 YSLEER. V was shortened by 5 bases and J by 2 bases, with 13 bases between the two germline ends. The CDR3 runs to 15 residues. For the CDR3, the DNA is TGCGCCAGCAGCAACGGGGCATCGACCAAAAACATTCAGTACTTC. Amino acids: CASSNGASTKNIQYF.

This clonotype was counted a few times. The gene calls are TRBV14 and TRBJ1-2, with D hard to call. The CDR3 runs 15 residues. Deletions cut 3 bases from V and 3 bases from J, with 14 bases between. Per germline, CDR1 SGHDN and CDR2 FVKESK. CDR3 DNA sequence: TGTGCCAGCAGCCACCGCGCGAGAGAAGACTATGGCTACACCTTC. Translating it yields CASSHRAREDYGYTF.

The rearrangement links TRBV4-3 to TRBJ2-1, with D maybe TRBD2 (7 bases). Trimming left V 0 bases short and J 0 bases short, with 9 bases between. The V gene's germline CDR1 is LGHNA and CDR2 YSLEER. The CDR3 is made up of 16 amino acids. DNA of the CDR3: TGCGCCAGCAGCCAAGATGGGGGGGCCTCCTACAATGAGCAGTTCTTC. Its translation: CASSQDGGASYNEQFF.